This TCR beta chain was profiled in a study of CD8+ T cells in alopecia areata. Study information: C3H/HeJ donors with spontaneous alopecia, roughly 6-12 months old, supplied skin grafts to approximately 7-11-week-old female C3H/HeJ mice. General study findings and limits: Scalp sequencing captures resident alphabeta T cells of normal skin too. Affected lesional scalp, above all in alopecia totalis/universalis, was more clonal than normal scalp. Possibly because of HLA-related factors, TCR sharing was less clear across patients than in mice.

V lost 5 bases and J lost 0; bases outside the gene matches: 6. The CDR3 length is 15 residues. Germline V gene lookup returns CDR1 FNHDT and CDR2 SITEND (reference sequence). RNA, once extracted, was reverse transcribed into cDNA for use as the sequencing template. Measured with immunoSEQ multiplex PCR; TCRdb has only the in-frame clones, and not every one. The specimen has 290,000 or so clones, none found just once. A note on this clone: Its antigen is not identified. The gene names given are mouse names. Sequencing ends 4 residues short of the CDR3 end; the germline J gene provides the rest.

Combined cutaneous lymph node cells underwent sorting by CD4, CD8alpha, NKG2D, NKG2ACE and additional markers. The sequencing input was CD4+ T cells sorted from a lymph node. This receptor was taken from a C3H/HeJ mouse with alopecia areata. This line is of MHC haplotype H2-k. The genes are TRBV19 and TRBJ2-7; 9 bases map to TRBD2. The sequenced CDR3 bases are TGTGCCAGCAGGCCCGACTGGGGGAGCTCCTAT. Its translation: CASRPDWGSSY. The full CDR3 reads CASRPDWGSSYEQYF.